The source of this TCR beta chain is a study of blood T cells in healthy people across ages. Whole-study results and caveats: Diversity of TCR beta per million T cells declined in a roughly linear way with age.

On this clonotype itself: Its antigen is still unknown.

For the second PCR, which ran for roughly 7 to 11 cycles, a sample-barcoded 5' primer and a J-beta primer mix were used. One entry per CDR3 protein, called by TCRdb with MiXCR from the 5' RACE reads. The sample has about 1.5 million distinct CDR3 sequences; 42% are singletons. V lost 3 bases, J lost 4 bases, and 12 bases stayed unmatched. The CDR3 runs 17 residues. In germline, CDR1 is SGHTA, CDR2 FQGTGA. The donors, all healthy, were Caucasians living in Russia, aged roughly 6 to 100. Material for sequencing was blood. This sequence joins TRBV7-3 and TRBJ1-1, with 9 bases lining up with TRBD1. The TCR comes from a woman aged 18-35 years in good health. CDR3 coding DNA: TGTGCCAGCAGCTTGGGAGGGACAGGGCCATTTAGCACTGAAGCTTTCTTT. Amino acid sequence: CASSLGGTGPFSTEAFF. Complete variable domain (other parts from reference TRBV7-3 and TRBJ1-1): GAGVSQTPSNKVTEKGKYVELRCDPISGHTALYWYRQSLGQGPEFLIYFQGTGAADDSGLPNDRFFAVRPEGSVSTLKIQRTERGDSAVYLCASSLGGTGPFSTEAFFGQGTRLTVV.